This TCR beta chain was sequenced for a study of cytomegalovirus exposure and HLA in healthy donors. Remarks on this clone: What it binds is unknown.

PCR involved 60 Vbeta and 13 Jbeta primers. Profiling relied on immunoSEQ multiplex PCR, and the TCRdb table lists in-frame clones only, not all of them. This table has over 150,000 clones, roughly 80% appearing once. Findings and limits, study-wide: Later analysis suggested links between common viral pathogens and several top significant clusters. Immune exposure information comprised only CMV serostatus.

In nominal health when sampled, donors likely had unrecorded immune exposures nonetheless. V was clipped by 0 bases and J by 6 bases; unmatched bases: 3. CDR1 and CDR2 (germline): SGHNT, YYREEE (reference sequence). This CDR3 is 14 amino acids long. The receptor comes from a man aged 25 to 45 in good health and CMV-seropositive. Sequencing input: PBMCs. This sequence joins TRBV5-4 and TRBJ1-1, with 9 bases matching TRBD1. The CDR3 sequence: CASSLDTGGPEAFF. In DNA, the CDR3 is TGTGCCAGCAGCTTGGACACAGGGGGCCCTGAAGCTTTCTTT.